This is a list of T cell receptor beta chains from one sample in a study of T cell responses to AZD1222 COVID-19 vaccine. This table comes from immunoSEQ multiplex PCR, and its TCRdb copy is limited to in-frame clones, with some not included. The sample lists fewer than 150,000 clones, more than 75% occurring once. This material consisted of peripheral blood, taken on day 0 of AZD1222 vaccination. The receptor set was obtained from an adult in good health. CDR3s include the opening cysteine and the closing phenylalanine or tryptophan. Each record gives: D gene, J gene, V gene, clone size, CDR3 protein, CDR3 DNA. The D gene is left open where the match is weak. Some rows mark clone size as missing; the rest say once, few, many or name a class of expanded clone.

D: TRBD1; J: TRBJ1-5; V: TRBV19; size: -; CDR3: CASSSQGATNQPQHF; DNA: TGTGCCAGTAGTAGCCAGGGGGCGACCAATCAGCCCCAGCATTTT
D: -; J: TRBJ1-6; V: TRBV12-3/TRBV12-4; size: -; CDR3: CATRGANSPLHF; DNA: TGTGCCACGCGCGGGGCAAATTCACCCCTCCACTTT
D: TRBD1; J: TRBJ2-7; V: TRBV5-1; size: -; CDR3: CASSLGQGGHEQYF; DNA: TGCGCCAGCAGCTTGGGACAGGGTGGCCACGAGCAGTACTTC
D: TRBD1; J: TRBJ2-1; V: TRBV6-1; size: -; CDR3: CASSEMWDREQFF; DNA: TGTGCCAGCAGTGAAATGTGGGACAGGGAGCAGTTCTTC
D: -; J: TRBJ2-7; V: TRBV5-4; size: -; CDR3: CASSLNQGGPYEQYF; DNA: TGTGCCAGCAGCTTGAACCAGGGGGGTCCTTACGAGCAGTACTTC
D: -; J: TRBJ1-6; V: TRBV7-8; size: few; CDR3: CASSLINRSPLHF; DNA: TGTGCCAGCAGCTTAATCAACAGATCACCCCTCCACTTT
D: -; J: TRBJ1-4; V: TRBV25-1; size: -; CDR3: CASMVGESTNEKLFF; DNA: TGTGCCAGCATGGTAGGGGAGTCAACTAATGAAAAACTGTTTTTT
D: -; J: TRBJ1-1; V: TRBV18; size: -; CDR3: CASSPTGVNTEAFF; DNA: TGTGCCAGCTCACCAACCGGGGTGAACACTGAAGCTTTCTTT
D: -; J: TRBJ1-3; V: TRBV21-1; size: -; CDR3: CASSSWTSGDTIYF; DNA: TGTGCCAGCAGCTCGTGGACATCCGGAGACACCATATATTTT
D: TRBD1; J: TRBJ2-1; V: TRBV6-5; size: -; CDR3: CASSYSRTGYNEQFF; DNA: TGTGCCAGCAGTTACTCCCGGACAGGGTACAATGAGCAGTTCTTC
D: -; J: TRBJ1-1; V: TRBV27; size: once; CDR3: CASSQDRPNTEAFF; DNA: TGTGCCAGCAGTCAAGACAGACCGAACACTGAAGCTTTCTTT
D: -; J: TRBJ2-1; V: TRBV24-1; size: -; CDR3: CATSDGDRHEQFF; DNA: TGTGCCACCAGTGATGGGGATCGCCATGAGCAGTTCTTC
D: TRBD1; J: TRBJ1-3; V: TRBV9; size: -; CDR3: CASSVGGTVSGNTIYF; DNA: TGTGCCAGCAGCGTAGGAGGGACAGTCTCTGGAAACACCATATATTTT
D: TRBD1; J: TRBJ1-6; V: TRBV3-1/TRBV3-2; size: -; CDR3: CASSQSLDRGLSPLHF; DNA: TGTGCCAGCAGCCAGAGCCTGGACAGGGGGCTTTCACCCCTCCACTTT
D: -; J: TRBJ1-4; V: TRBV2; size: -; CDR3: CASSEVRFEKLFF; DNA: TGTGCCAGCAGTGAGGTCAGGTTTGAAAAACTGTTTTTT
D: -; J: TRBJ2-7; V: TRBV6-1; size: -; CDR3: CASSEMGVGSYEQYF; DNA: TGTGCCAGCAGTGAAATGGGGGTAGGCTCCTACGAGCAGTACTTC
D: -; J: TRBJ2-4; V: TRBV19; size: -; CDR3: CASSIPIGTAKNIQYF; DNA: TGTGCCAGTAGTATCCCGATCGGGACAGCCAAAAACATTCAGTACTTC
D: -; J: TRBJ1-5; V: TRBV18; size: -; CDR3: CASSSSDRNSNQPQHF; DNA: TGTGCCAGCTCATCCTCCGACAGAAATAGCAATCAGCCCCAGCATTTT
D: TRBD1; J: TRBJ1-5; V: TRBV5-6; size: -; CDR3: CASSSYNRGYSNQPQHF; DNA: TGTGCCAGCAGCTCGTATAACAGGGGGTATAGCAATCAGCCCCAGCATTTT
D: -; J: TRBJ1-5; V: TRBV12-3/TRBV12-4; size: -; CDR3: CASSFDAKPQHF; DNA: TGTGCCAGCAGTTTTGATGCGAAGCCCCAGCATTTT
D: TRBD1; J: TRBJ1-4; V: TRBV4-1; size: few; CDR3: CASSQEEGTGREKLFF; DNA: TGCGCCAGCAGCCAAGAAGAAGGGACAGGGCGCGAAAAACTGTTTTTT
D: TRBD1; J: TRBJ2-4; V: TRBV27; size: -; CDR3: CASSPGQGLLRYIQYF; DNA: TGTGCCAGCAGCCCGGGACAGGGACTTTTGAGATACATTCAGTACTTC
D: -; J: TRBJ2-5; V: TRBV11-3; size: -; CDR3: CASSPSGEQETQYF; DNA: TGTGCCAGCAGCCCGTCGGGCGAACAAGAGACCCAGTACTTC
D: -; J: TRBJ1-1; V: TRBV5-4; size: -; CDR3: CASSGPDTEAFF; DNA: TGTGCCAGCAGCGGGCCGGACACTGAAGCTTTCTTT
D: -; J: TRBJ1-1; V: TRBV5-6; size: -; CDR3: CASSLRGNEAFF; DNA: TGTGCCAGCAGCTTGCGGGGTAATGAAGCTTTCTTT
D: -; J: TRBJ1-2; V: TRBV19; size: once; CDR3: CASSIAGTYGYTF; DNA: TGTGCCAGTAGTATAGCAGGAACCTATGGCTACACCTTC
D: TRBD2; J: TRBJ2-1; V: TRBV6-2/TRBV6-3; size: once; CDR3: CASSTGTSGGRLVDEQFF; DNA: TGTGCCAGCAGCACCGGGACTAGCGGGGGGAGGCTCGTCGATGAGCAGTTCTTC